What follows are 28 T cell receptor beta chains derived from one specimen sequenced in a study of T cells in women clearing cervical HPV infection. Here immunoSEQ multiplex PCR was the method, and the copy in TCRdb shows in-frame clones only, minus some. The table lists over 30,000 clones, with less than 7.5% in the top ten. The sequencing sample was made of blood buffy coat. The source is a woman aged 18-70 years with a cervical HPV16 infection that either progressed to CIN3+ or cleared (not recorded which).

A word on this clone: With the read ending 3 residues before the CDR3 end, the germline J gene is used to fill in that end. The chain carries TRBV7-3 and TRBJ2-1; D unclear. V was pared by 0 bases and J by 6 bases, with 12 bases between. The V gene's germline CDR1 is SGHTA and CDR2 FQGTGA. The CDR3 runs 15 residues. The CDR3 protein is CASSLTQDTFNEQFF. The sequenced part of the CDR3 DNA is TGTGCCAGCAGCTTAACGCAAGACACATTCAATGAG.

In regard to this clone: From the germline J gene comes the end of the CDR3, since the read stops 3 residues before it. The V gene is TRBV2, the J gene TRBJ2-7; D possibly corresponds to TRBD1 (5 bases). CDR3 size: 13 residues. The V gene lost 3 bases and the J gene lost 2 bases, with 8 bases spanning the gap. Germline V CDR1 and CDR2: SNHLY, FYNNEI. The part of the CDR3 DNA that was read is TGTGCCAGCAGTGATCAGGGAACCTACGAG. Its translation: CASSDQGTYE. Given in full, the CDR3 is CASSDQGTYEQYF.

With respect to this clone: The CDR3 end falls 3 residues outside the read, so it is completed with the germline J gene. This chain links TRBV5-1 with TRBJ2-3; 7 bases are shared with TRBD1. CDR1 is SGHRS and CDR2 is YFSETQ in the germline V gene. The CDR3 is 15 amino acids. After removal of 4 bases from V and 5 bases from J, the junction contained 10 bases not matched to a gene. CDR3 in amino acids: CASSPEGAGKDTQYF. The covered CDR3 bases are TGCGCCAGCAGCCCCGAGGGGGCGGGTAAAGATACG.

Concerning this clone itself: The CDR3 goes on 3 residues after the read ends, and that part is filled in from the germline J gene. J is TRBJ2-7 and V is TRBV5-4; 9 positions agree with TRBD1. With V trimmed by 0 bases and J by 6 bases, 7 bases remained unmatched. Germline-derived CDR1 and CDR2 are SGHNT and YYREEE (reference sequence). The CDR3 loop spans 15 amino acids. The CDR3 loop reads CASSLVGTGIREQYF. The part of the CDR3 DNA that was read is TGTGCCAGCAGCTTGGTGGGGACAGGGATCCGCGAG.

As concerns this clone: The CDR3 extends 3 residues past the end of the read, so its final part is completed from the germline J gene. This chain links TRBV20-1 with TRBJ2-2; no definite D call. Trimming cost V 6 bases and J 6 bases, with 20 bases left between them. CDR3 length: 15 amino acids. Germline lookup yields CDR1 DFQATT and CDR2 SNEGSKA (reference sequence). The sequenced CDR3 bases are TGCAGTGCCATTTTGGGTGGCTCAGGCGCCGGGGAG. Encoded protein: CSAILGGSGAGE. The complete CDR3 reads CSAILGGSGAGELFF.

On this clone itself: From the germline J gene comes the end of the CDR3, since the read stops 3 residues before it. The V and J genes are TRBV5-1 and TRBJ1-3; D is undetermined. This CDR3 is built from 14 residues. Germline V gives CDR1 SGHRS, CDR2 YFSETQ. The V and J ends lost 2 bases and 0 bases respectively, with 6 bases between them. The part of the CDR3 DNA that was read is TGCGCCAGCAGCTTATCGGGCTCTGGAAACACC. As protein: CASSLSGSGNT. The full CDR3 reads CASSLSGSGNTIYF. The full variable domain, its missing parts supplied by reference TRBV5-1 and TRBJ1-3, is KAGVTQTPRYLIKTRGQQVTLSCSPISGHRSVSWYQQTPGQGLQFLFEYFSETQRNKGNFPGRFSGRQFSNSRSEMNVSTLELGDSALYLCASSLSGSGNTIYFGEGSWLTVV.

Notes on this clone: Sequencing ends 3 residues short of the CDR3 end; the germline J gene provides the rest. The chain employs TRBV20-1 and TRBJ2-1; D is possibly TRBD1 (6 bases). Deletions cut 2 bases from V and 5 bases from J, with 10 bases between. The germline V gene encodes CDR1 DFQATT and CDR2 SNEGSKA (reference sequence). The CDR3 loop spans 13 amino acids. The CDR3 loop reads CSARIQGDNEQFF. The CDR3 DNA, read in part, is TGCAGTGCTAGAATACAGGGTGACAATGAG.

Worth noting for this clone: With the read ending 3 residues before the CDR3 end, the germline J gene is used to fill in that end. This rearrangement joins TRBV2 to TRBJ2-7, with TRBD1 matching over 11 bases. The CDR3 has 15 amino acids. The V gene's germline CDR1 is SNHLY and CDR2 FYNNEI. The V and J ends lost 4 bases and 4 bases, in that order; junction bases with no gene match: 6. The CDR3 bases that were read are TGTGCCAGCAGTGGCGGGACAGGGGGTTTATACGAG. Its protein is CASSGGTGGLYE. The entire CDR3 protein reads CASSGGTGGLYEQYF.

Regarding this clone: The read finishes 3 residues shy of the CDR3 end, and the germline J gene is used to complete it. The chain is built from TRBV7-3 and TRBJ2-5; 8 nucleotides line up with TRBD1. V was clipped by 1 base and J by 2 bases; unmatched bases: 3. CDR1 SGHTA and CDR2 FQGTGA come from the germline V gene. The CDR3 runs 15 residues. The DNA read from the CDR3 is TGTGCCAGCAGCTTAATGGGACAGGCACAAGAGACC. It is translated as CASSLMGQAQET. The full-length CDR3 reads as CASSLMGQAQETQYF.

On this clone: The read halts 3 residues ahead of the CDR3 end, with the missing end drawn from the germline J gene. This chain links TRBV30 with TRBJ2-2; TRBD1 might be the D (5 bases). Germline V CDR1 and CDR2: GTSNPN, SVGIG (reference sequence). This CDR3 comprises 15 residues. Incomplete CDR3 DNA: TGTGCCTGGAGTACTCGACAGTTAACTAATGAAAAG. Translating it yields CAWSTRQLTNEK. The whole CDR3 protein is CAWSTRQLTNEKLFF.

This CDR3 is CASANRGHGGKLFF. The covered CDR3 bases are TGTGCCAGCGCTAACAGGGGGCACGGCGGAAAG. The genes are TRBV2 and TRBJ2-2, with 9 nucleotides matching TRBD1. With the read ending 3 residues before the CDR3 end, the germline J gene is used to fill in that end. This CDR3 has 14 residues. Germline lookup yields CDR1 SNHLY and CDR2 FYNNEI. Based on the CDR3 plus reference TRBV2 and TRBJ2-2, the full variable domain is EPEVTQTPSHQVTQMGQEVILRCVPISNHLYFYWYRQILGQKVEFLVSFYNNEISEKSEIFDDQFSVERPDGSNFTLKIRSTKLEDSAMYFCASANRGHGGKLFFGEGSRLTVL.

A remark on this clone: Sequencing ends 3 residues short of the CDR3 end; the germline J gene provides the rest. The chain is built from TRBV20-1 and TRBJ1-1; possibly TRBD1 for D (6 bases). The V gene's germline CDR1 is DFQATT and CDR2 SNEGSKA (reference sequence). The CDR3 is 16 residues long. V was pared by 1 base and J by 1 base, with 16 bases between. CDR3 amino acids: CSARVHSGTRNTEAFF. CDR3 DNA, as far as it was read: TGCAGTGCTAGAGTTCACTCCGGGACAAGGAACACTGAA.

As concerns this clone: The read gets to within 3 residues of the CDR3 end, and the germline J gene fills in the rest. This chain links TRBV19 with TRBJ2-1; 7 nucleotides line up with TRBD2. Losses at the gene ends were 2 bases for V and 8 bases for J; bases not matched to a gene: 15. The CDR3 contains 17 residues. Germline V gives CDR1 LNHDA, CDR2 SQIVND (reference sequence). The CDR3 region is CASSITPPAGELDEQFF. The covered CDR3 bases are TGTGCCAGTAGTATAACCCCCCCCGCGGGAGAACTAGATGAG.

Regarding this clone: The sequenced fragment ends 3 residues before the CDR3 boundary, so the rest is inferred from the germline J gene. The V call is TRBV5-6, the J call TRBJ1-6; D may be TRBD1 (5 bases). CDR1 SGHDT and CDR2 YYEEEE come from the germline V gene. This CDR3 is built from 14 residues. Between the trimmed V and J ends, which lost 4 bases and 8 bases, there was a span of 13 bases. This CDR3 is CASSTDGGDSPLHF. CDR3 DNA (partial): TGTGCCAGCAGCACTGACGGGGGTGATTCACCC.

With respect to this clone: The read stops 3 residues short of the end of the CDR3; the missing end is completed from the germline J gene. The rearrangement uses TRBV20-1 and TRBJ2-7, with TRBD2 matching over 8 bases. V lost 3 bases and J lost 4; bases outside the gene matches: 8. There are 14 residues in the CDR3. CDR1 is DFQATT, CDR2 SNEGSKA, per germline (reference sequence). The CDR3 protein is CSARTSENLYEQYF. The covered CDR3 bases are TGCAGTGCTAGGACTAGCGAGAACTTATACGAG.

Notes on this clone: The read comes to an end 3 residues before the CDR3 does, leaving the germline J gene to fill in the end. The chain links TRBV5-1 to TRBJ2-7, with D possibly matching TRBD2 (5 bases). The CDR3 runs 15 residues. Trimming stripped 0 bases from V and 3 bases from J, with 13 bases between. The germline V gene has CDR1 SGHRS and CDR2 YFSETQ. The DNA read from the CDR3 is TGCGCCAGCAGCTTGGAGGCCGCCGGGGTCTACGAG. It translates to CASSLEAAGVYE. The whole CDR3 sequence is CASSLEAAGVYEQYF. The full variable domain, with the rest looked up from reference TRBV5-1 and TRBJ2-7, is KAGVTQTPRYLIKTRGQQVTLSCSPISGHRSVSWYQQTPGQGLQFLFEYFSETQRNKGNFPGRFSGRQFSNSRSEMNVSTLELGDSALYLCASSLEAAGVYEQYFGPGTRLTVT.

Of note for this clone: The CDR3 end falls 3 residues outside the read, so it is completed with the germline J gene. The chain carries TRBV19 and TRBJ2-5, with 10 bases aligning to TRBD2. This CDR3 region has 15 residues. The germline V gene has CDR1 LNHDA and CDR2 SQIVND (reference sequence). With V trimmed by 3 bases and J by 2 bases, 3 bases remained unmatched. CDR3 in amino acids: CASSMASGGQETQYF. The CDR3 DNA, read in part, is TGTGCCAGTAGTATGGCTAGCGGGGGTCAAGAGACC.

Note on this clone: The sequence runs out 3 residues before the end of the CDR3; the remainder is reconstructed from the germline J gene. J is TRBJ2-5 and V is TRBV2, with D hard to call. V lost 9 bases, J lost 3 bases, and 8 bases lay in between. Germline assignment: CDR1 SNHLY and CDR2 FYNNEI. CDR3 length: 11 residues. CDR3: CASLSEETQYF. The CDR3 DNA, read in part, is TGTGCCAGTCTATCCGAAGAGACC.

A note on this clone: The read halts 3 residues ahead of the CDR3 end, with the missing end drawn from the germline J gene. The chain is built from TRBV5-6 and TRBJ2-3, with D possibly matching TRBD1 (6 bases). The length of the CDR3 is 14 residues. Trimming took 4 bases from V and 6 from J, leaving 15 bases between them. Germline V gene data show CDR1 as SGHDT and CDR2 as YYEEEE. The CDR3: CASSPLRGRDTQYF. CDR3 DNA, as far as it was read: TGTGCCAGCAGCCCCCTCAGGGGCCGGGATACG.

In regard to this clone: The CDR3 extends 3 residues past the end of the read, so its final part is completed from the germline J gene. J is TRBJ2-3 and V is TRBV30, with TRBD2 as a possible D gene (6 bases). This CDR3 has 15 residues. The V end was cut by 1 base, the J end by 7 bases, with 18 bases between. The germline gives CDR1 GTSNPN, CDR2 SVGIG (reference sequence). This CDR3 is CAWSDKEGLRNTQYF. The sequenced part of the CDR3 DNA is TGTGCCTGGAGTGACAAGGAGGGCCTTAGGAATACG.

Worth noting for this clone: The CDR3 extends 3 residues past the end of the read, so its final part is completed from the germline J gene. J is TRBJ2-7 and V is TRBV6-2 or TRBV6-3, with 7 bases that match TRBD1. Losses at the gene ends were 2 bases for V and 4 bases for J; bases not matched to a gene: 14. The CDR3 is 17 amino acids. Germline V CDR1 and CDR2: MNHEY, SVGEGT. The CDR3 reads CASSYDAETGLEYEQYF. CDR3 DNA (partial): TGTGCCAGCAGTTACGACGCCGAGACAGGGCTTGAGTACGAG.

Turning to this clone: The read stops 3 residues short of the end of the CDR3; the missing end is completed from the germline J gene. The chain combines TRBV7-3 with TRBJ2-7; weak D call: TRBD2 (6 bases). The germline CDR1 and CDR2 sequences are SGHTA and FQGTGA. V lost 7 bases and J 2 bases, leaving 15 bases between the germline ends. The CDR3 runs to 14 residues. The CDR3: CASITAGNAYEQYF. The CDR3 bases that were read are TGTGCCAGCATTACGGCGGGGAACGCCTACGAG. The full variable domain, with the rest looked up from reference TRBV7-3 and TRBJ2-7, is GAGVSQTPSNKVTEKGKYVELRCDPISGHTALYWYRQSLGQGPEFLIYFQGTGAADDSGLPNDRFFAVRPEGSVSTLKIQRTERGDSAVYLCASITAGNAYEQYFGPGTRLTVT.

About this clone: The read ends 3 residues shy of where the CDR3 ends; the end is completed using the germline J gene. The V and J genes are TRBV5-1 and TRBJ2-7; 7 positions match TRBD1. Germline CDR1 SGHRS, CDR2 YFSETQ. CDR3 length: 13 amino acids. V lost 9 bases, J lost 2 bases, and 8 bases stayed unmatched. The CDR3 DNA, read in part, is TGCGCCACCCGGACAGGCACCGCCTACGAG. Protein sequence: CATRTGTAYE. The CDR3 in full is CATRTGTAYEQYF.

About this clone: The DNA ends 3 residues before the CDR3 does, and the rest of the CDR3 is filled in from the germline J gene. The rearrangement uses TRBV23-1 and TRBJ2-1; tentative D call: TRBD1 (6 bases). TRBV23-1 is labeled an ORF, and its function is uncertain. The CDR3 totals 15 residues. Trimming left V 8 bases short and J 4 bases short, with 18 bases between. The chain's CDR3 is CASFQGGQSYNEQFF. Partial CDR3 DNA: TGCGCCAGCTTCCAAGGAGGACAGTCATACAATGAG.

Points on this clone: Read data end 3 residues before the CDR3 end; the end is taken from the germline J gene. The genes are TRBV18 and TRBJ2-3, with 8 bases fitting TRBD2. The germline V gene encodes CDR1 KGHSH and CDR2 LQKENI. V was clipped by 2 bases and J by 1 base; unmatched bases: 2. The CDR3 is 15 residues long. The CDR3 protein is CASSPSSGGTDTQYF. The CDR3 DNA, read in part, is TGTGCCAGCTCACCAAGTAGCGGGGGCACAGATACG.

Its frequency marks this clone as medium-sized (0.01 to 0.1%). The read ends 3 residues shy of where the CDR3 ends; the end is completed using the germline J gene. V is TRBV7-2 and J is TRBJ2-3; TRBD2 agrees at 10 bases. The CDR3 is made up of 15 amino acids. The trim removed 5 bases at V and 8 bases at J, leaving 10 bases unmatched. Germline V gene lookup returns CDR1 SGHTA and CDR2 FQGNSA. CDR3 bases read: TGTGCCAGCAGCCCGCTAGCGGGAGATGGGGGTACG. It codes for CASSPLAGDGGT. The entire CDR3 protein is CASSPLAGDGGTQYF.

For this clone: The read comes to an end 3 residues before the CDR3 does, leaving the germline J gene to fill in the end. The J gene is TRBJ1-5, the V gene TRBV7-6, with a tentative D call TRBD1 (5 bases). The V and J ends lost 4 bases and 3 bases respectively, with 10 bases between them. The germline gives CDR1 SGHVS, CDR2 FNYEAQ. The CDR3 is 14 amino acids. Incomplete CDR3 DNA: TGTGCCAGCAGCTCAGGGCAGGACAATCAGCCC. It yields the protein CASSSGQDNQP. The CDR3, in full, reads CASSSGQDNQPQHF.

Note on this clone: The read stops 3 residues short of the end of the CDR3; the missing end is completed from the germline J gene. The V call is TRBV7-2, the J call TRBJ2-4; TRBD1 agrees at 8 bases. From germline, CDR1 is SGHTA and CDR2 FQGNSA. The length of the CDR3 is 15 residues. This CDR3 reads CASSLRSGGDGGQYF. The covered CDR3 bases are TGTGCCAGCAGCTTACGGTCAGGGGGCGACGGTGGT.